The source of this T cell receptor beta chain is a study of OX40 agonist ivuxolimab in advanced cancers. Study-level points and caveats: The authors did not determine the antigen specificity of the expanded peripheral T cells. Partial responders at 0.1-3.0 mg/kg showed near-lowest clonal expansion.

Profiling relied on immunoSEQ multiplex PCR, and the TCRdb table lists in-frame clones only, not all of them. This table has 60,000 to 70,000 clones, under 95% appearing once. The CDR3 totals 11 residues. Per germline, CDR1 SGHDN and CDR2 FVKESK. Trimming took 6 bases from V and 0 from J, leaving 3 bases between them. With respect to this clone: Its antigen is as yet unknown.

The chain combines TRBV14 with TRBJ2-7; D uncertain. The source was CD4+ or CD8+ T cells sorted from blood, collected in a trial of the OX40 agonist ivuxolimab. The source is an adult with an advanced solid tumor such as melanoma, head and neck, liver or kidney cancer. CDR3 bases: TGTGCCAGCAGTTCCTCCTACGAGCAGTACTTC. Its translation is CASSSSYEQYF.